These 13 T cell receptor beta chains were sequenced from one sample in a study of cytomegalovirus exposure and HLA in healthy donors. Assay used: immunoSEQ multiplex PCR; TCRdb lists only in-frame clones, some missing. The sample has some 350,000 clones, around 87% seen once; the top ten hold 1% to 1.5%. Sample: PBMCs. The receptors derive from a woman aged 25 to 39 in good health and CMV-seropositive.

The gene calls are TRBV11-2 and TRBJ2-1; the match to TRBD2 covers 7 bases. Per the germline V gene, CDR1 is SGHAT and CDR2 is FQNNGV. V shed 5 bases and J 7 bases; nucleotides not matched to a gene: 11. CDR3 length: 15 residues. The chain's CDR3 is CASSLQRAGLNEQFF. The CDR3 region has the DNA TGTGCCAGCAGCCTCCAGAGAGCGGGGCTGAATGAGCAGTTCTTC.

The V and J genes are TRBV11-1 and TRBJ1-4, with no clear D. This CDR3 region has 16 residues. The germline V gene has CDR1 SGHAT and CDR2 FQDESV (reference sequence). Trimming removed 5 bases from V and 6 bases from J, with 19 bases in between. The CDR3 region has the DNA TGTGCCAGCAGCCCGAGAAGACTGAGACTTGATGAAAAACTGTTTTTT. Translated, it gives CASSPRRLRLDEKLFF.

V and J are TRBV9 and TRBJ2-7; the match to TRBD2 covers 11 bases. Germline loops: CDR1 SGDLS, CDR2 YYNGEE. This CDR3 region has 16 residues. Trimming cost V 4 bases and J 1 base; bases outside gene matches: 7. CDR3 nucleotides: TGTGCCAGCAGCCCAGGGGGGACTAGCGGTTCCTACGAGCAGTACTTC. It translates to CASSPGGTSGSYEQYF.

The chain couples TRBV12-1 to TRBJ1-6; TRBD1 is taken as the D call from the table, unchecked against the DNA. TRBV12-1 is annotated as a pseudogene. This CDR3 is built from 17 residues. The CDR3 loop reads CASSFGIAGPYNSPLHF. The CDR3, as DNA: TGTGCCAGCAGCTTTGGTATCGCAGGGCCTTATAATTCACCCCTCCACTTT.

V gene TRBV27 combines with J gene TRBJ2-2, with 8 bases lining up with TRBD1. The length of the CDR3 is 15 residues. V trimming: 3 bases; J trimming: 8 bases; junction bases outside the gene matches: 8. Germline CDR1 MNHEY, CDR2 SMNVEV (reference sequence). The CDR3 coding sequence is TGTGCCAGCAGTTTGTACCAGGGGGCGGGTGGGGAGCTGTTTTTT. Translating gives CASSLYQGAGGELFF.

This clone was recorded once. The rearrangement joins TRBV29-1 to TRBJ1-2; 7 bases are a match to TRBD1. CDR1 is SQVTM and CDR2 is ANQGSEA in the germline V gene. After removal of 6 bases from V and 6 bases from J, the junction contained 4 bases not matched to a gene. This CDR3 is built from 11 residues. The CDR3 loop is CSVAGTDGYTF. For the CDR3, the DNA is TGCAGCGTGGCCGGGACAGATGGCTACACCTTC. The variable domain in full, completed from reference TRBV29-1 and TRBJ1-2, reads SAVISQKPSRDICQRGTSLTIQCQVDSQVTMMFWYRQQPGQSLTLIATANQGSEATYESGFVIDKFPISRPNLTFSTLTVSNMSPEDSSIYLCSVAGTDGYTFGSGTRLTVV.

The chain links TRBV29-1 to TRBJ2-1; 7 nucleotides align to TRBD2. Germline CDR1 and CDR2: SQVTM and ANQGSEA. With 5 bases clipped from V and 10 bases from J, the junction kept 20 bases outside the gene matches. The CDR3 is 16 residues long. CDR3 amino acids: CSVTVGTTDGRVEQFF. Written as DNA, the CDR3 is TGCAGCGTTACTGTCGGGACTACCGACGGGAGAGTGGAGCAGTTCTTC.

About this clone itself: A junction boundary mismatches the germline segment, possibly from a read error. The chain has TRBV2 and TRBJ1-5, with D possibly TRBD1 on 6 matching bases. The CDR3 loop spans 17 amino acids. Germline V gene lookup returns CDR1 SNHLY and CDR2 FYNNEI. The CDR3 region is CASREGFTTGPNQPQHF. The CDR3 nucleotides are TGTGCCAGCAGGGAAGGATTCACGACAGGCCCCAATCAGCCCCAGCATTTT.

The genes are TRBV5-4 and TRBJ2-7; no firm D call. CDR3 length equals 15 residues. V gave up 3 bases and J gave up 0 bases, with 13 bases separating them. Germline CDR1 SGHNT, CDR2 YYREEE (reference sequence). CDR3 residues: CASSSAGINSYEQYF. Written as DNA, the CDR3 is TGTGCCAGCAGCTCGGCAGGAATAAACTCCTACGAGCAGTACTTC.

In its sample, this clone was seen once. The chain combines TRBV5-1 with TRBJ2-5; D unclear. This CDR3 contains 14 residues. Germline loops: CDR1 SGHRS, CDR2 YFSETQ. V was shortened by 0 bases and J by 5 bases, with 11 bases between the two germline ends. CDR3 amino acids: CASSLELLEETQYF. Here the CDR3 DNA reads TGCGCCAGCAGCTTGGAACTACTTGAGGAGACCCAGTACTTC.

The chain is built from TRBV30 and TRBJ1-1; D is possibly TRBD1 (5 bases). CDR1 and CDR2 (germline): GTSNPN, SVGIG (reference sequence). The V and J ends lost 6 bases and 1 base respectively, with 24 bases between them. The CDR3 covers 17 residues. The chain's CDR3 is CACLGGALLASNTEAFF. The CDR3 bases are TGTGCCTGTCTTGGCGGGGCCCTTCTTGCCTCGAACACTGAAGCTTTCTTT.

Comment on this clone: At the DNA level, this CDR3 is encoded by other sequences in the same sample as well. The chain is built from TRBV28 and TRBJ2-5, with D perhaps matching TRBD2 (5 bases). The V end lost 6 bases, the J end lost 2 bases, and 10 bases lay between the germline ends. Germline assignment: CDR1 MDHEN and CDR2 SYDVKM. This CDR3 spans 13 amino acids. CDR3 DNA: TGTGCCAGCAGCTCCCCGGGGCAAGAGACCCAGTACTTC. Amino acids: CASSSPGQETQYF. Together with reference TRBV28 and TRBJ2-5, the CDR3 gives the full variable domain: DVKVTQSSRYLVKRTGEKVFLECVQDMDHENMFWYRQDPGLGLRLIYFSYDVKMKEKGDIPEGYSVSREKKERFSLILESASTNQTSMYLCASSSPGQETQYFGPGTRLLVL.

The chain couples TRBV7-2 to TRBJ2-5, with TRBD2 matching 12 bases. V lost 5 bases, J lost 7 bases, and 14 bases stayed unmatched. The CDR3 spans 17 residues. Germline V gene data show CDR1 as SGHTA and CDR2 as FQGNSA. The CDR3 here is CASSGGTSGRWVGTQYF. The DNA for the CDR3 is TGTGCCAGCAGCGGAGGGACTAGCGGGCGGTGGGTGGGGACCCAGTACTTC.